Below, 17 T cell receptor beta chains from the same sample are listed, as sequenced in a study of beta chain features in type 1 diabetes. The investigators reverse transcribed all of the isolated RNA, so they sequenced expressed TCRB transcripts. Profiled with immunoSEQ multiplex PCR; TCRdb holds only in-frame clones, not every one. This table has 300,000 to 350,000 clones, 20% appearing once. The sample taken for sequencing was naive CD4+ T cells from blood. The source is a woman aged 18 to 35 in good health.

The rearrangement uses TRBV10-3 and TRBJ2-7; maybe TRBD2 (5 bases). Trimming stripped 4 bases from V and 7 bases from J, with 11 bases between. This CDR3 is 12 amino acids long. Germline assignment: CDR1 ENHRY and CDR2 SYGVKD. CDR3 sequence (DNA): TGTGCCATCAGTGGACAATCGGGGGAGCAGTACTTC. It translates to CAISGQSGEQYF.

This clone came up a few times. The chain joins TRBV9 to TRBJ2-7, with 14 bases fitting TRBD2. The CDR3 is 17 amino acids. With 4 bases clipped from V and 3 bases from J, the junction kept 9 bases outside the gene matches. The germline CDR1 and CDR2 sequences are SGDLS and YYNGEE. CDR3 sequence: CASSSETGTSGSYEQYF. The CDR3 DNA reads as TGTGCCAGCAGCTCCGAAACGGGGACTAGCGGGAGCTACGAGCAGTACTTC.

The chain joins TRBV5-1 to TRBJ2-1; 12 nucleotides align to TRBD2. The CDR3 loop spans 19 amino acids. Germline CDR1 SGHRS, CDR2 YFSETQ. The J segment lost 0 bases and the V segment lost 0 bases, leaving 7 bases of the junction unmatched. This CDR3 reads CASSLAPSGRASSYNEQFF. Here the CDR3 DNA reads TGCGCCAGCAGCTTGGCCCCTAGCGGGAGGGCTAGCTCCTACAATGAGCAGTTCTTC.

In its sample, this clone was seen a few times. This chain joins TRBV9 and TRBJ1-4; TRBD1 matches 10 bases. Germline CDR1 SGDLS, CDR2 YYNGEE. The CDR3 loop spans 15 amino acids. V lost 4 bases, J lost 8 bases, and 8 bases stayed unmatched. For the CDR3, the DNA is TGTGCCAGCAGCCCTAGAGGGGACAGGGGAGAAAAACTGTTTTTT. Amino acids: CASSPRGDRGEKLFF.

The J gene is TRBJ1-5, the V gene TRBV5-1; D unclear. The CDR3 loop spans 13 amino acids. V lost 2 bases, J lost 4 bases, and 7 bases lay in between. Looked up from germline, CDR1 is SGHRS and CDR2 is YFSETQ. CDR3 in amino acids: CASSFGTNQPQHF. CDR3 DNA: TGCGCCAGCAGCTTTGGCACAAATCAGCCCCAGCATTTT.

The chain joins TRBV5-1 to TRBJ1-5, with a possible D match to TRBD1 (6 bases). This CDR3 region has 14 residues. Trimming shortened V by 0 bases and J by 3 bases, and 7 bases separated the two germline ends. Germline V lookup: CDR1 SGHRS, CDR2 YFSETQ. The CDR3 DNA reads as TGCGCCAGCAGCTTGGCAGGGGACAATCAGCCCCAGCATTTT. The encoded protein is CASSLAGDNQPQHF.

This clone occurred a few times. The rearrangement links TRBV5-1 to TRBJ2-1; TRBD2 matches at 9 bases. Per germline, CDR1 SGHRS and CDR2 YFSETQ. CDR3 length: 16 residues. J was trimmed by 3 bases and V by 0 bases; bases with no gene match: 4. The chain's CDR3 is CASSLDAGGRYNEQFF. Written as DNA, the CDR3 is TGCGCCAGCAGCTTGGATGCGGGGGGGCGCTACAATGAGCAGTTCTTC.

V and J are TRBV15 and TRBJ2-4, with D perhaps matching TRBD1 (7 bases). The CDR3 has 14 residues. Trimming pared 0 bases from V and 7 bases from J, leaving 10 bases between. Germline V gene data show CDR1 as LNHNV and CDR2 as YYDKDF (reference sequence). The CDR3: CATSRETGRNIQYF. In nucleotides, the CDR3 is TGTGCCACCAGCAGAGAGACAGGGAGGAACATTCAGTACTTC.

Note on this clone: The sample contains more than one DNA sequence encoding this CDR3. The rearrangement uses TRBV7-2 and TRBJ2-5; D ambiguous. Germline assignment: CDR1 SGHTA and CDR2 FQGNSA. The CDR3 totals 12 residues. V shed 0 bases and J shed 5 bases, with 4 bases lying between them. This CDR3 is CASSLAAETQYF. The CDR3 nucleotides are TGTGCCAGCAGCTTAGCAGCGGAGACCCAGTACTTC.

The CDR3 DNA follows: TGTGCCAGCAGCTTAGCGGGTCGGCTAGCGGCAAGAGCCCAGTACTTC. Protein product: CASSLAGRLAARAQYF. This chain links TRBV11-2 with TRBJ2-5, with 7 positions matching TRBD2. Germline CDR1 is SGHAT and CDR2 is FQNNGV. The CDR3 runs to 16 residues. J was trimmed by 9 bases and V by 1 base; bases with no gene match: 14. Supplemented by reference TRBV11-2 and TRBJ2-5, the full variable domain reads EAGVAQSPRYKIIEKRQSVAFWCNPISGHATLYWYQQILGQGPKLLIQFQNNGVVDDSQLPKDRFSAERLKGVDSTLKIQPAKLEDSAVYLCASSLAGRLAARAQYFGPGTRLLVL.

V usage is TRBV5-1 and J usage is TRBJ2-1; D gene uncertain. Germline V gives CDR1 SGHRS, CDR2 YFSETQ. V lost 0 bases and J 6 bases, leaving 10 bases between the germline ends. The CDR3 is 14 amino acids. CDR3 loop: CASSLDGRLNEQFF. The CDR3 nucleotides are TGCGCCAGCAGCTTGGATGGCAGGCTCAATGAGCAGTTCTTC.

The J gene is TRBJ2-1, the V gene TRBV2, with a tentative D call TRBD2 (6 bases). The CDR3 has 12 amino acids. From germline, CDR1 is SNHLY and CDR2 FYNNEI. Trimming removed 8 bases at V and 5 bases at J, with 10 bases between. CDR3 DNA: TGTGCCAGCGGAGGGACCAACAATGAGCAGTTCTTC. Translation: CASGGTNNEQFF.

V and J are TRBV6-6 and TRBJ2-7; TRBD1 aligns across 8 bases. There are 15 residues in the CDR3. The V and J ends lost 4 bases and 3 bases, in that order; junction bases with no gene match: 8. CDR1 is MNHNY and CDR2 is SVGAGI in the germline V gene (reference sequence). The CDR3 DNA reads as TGTGCCAGCAGTTCTCTCGACAGGGGTCTCTACGAGCAGTACTTC. This encodes CASSSLDRGLYEQYF.

The chain uses TRBV6-6 and TRBJ2-5; TRBD1 might be the D (5 bases). Between the trimmed V and J ends, which lost 0 bases and 5 bases, there was a span of 7 bases. Germline CDR1 and CDR2: MNHNY and SVGAGI (reference sequence). The CDR3 runs to 13 residues. CDR3 nucleotide sequence: TGTGCCAGCAGTTACTCCAGGGCCGAGACCCAGTACTTC. Translating gives CASSYSRAETQYF.

This clone was seen a handful of times. The chain has TRBV9 and TRBJ2-7; D is perhaps TRBD1 (6 bases). Per germline, CDR1 SGDLS and CDR2 YYNGEE. The length of the CDR3 is 14 residues. The V end was cut by 2 bases, the J end by 2 bases, with 11 bases between. CDR3 loop: CASSVSNRAYEQYF. CDR3 coding DNA: TGTGCCAGCAGCGTGTCTAACAGGGCCTACGAGCAGTACTTC.

The chain combines TRBV27 with TRBJ2-1, with D perhaps matching TRBD1 (6 bases). The CDR3 has 13 residues. V gave up 10 bases and J gave up 7 bases, with 17 bases separating them. CDR1 is MNHEY and CDR2 is SMNVEV in the germline V gene (reference sequence). Here the CDR3 reads CATRLQGRNEQFF. The CDR3, as DNA: TGTGCCACCAGACTACAGGGAAGGAATGAGCAGTTCTTC.

The sample holds a few counts of this clone. The genes are TRBV11-2 and TRBJ2-5; TRBD2 agrees at 9 bases. CDR1 is SGHAT and CDR2 is FQNNGV in the germline V gene. The length of the CDR3 is 18 residues. Trimming cost V 0 bases and J 5 bases; bases outside gene matches: 13. CDR3 sequence (DNA): TGTGCCAGCAGCTTAGATTTTGGGCTAGCGGGATTCGCGGAGACCCAGTACTTC. This codes for CASSLDFGLAGFAETQYF.